The 24 T cell receptor beta chains reported below all come from one sample, sequenced in a study of T cells after posttransplantation cyclophosphamide. Assay: immunoSEQ multiplex PCR; the TCRdb copy retains only in-frame clones and omits some. This record lists some 40,000 clones, none seen once only, and the top ten clones contain roughly 5.9%. The sequenced sample was PBMCs. The receptors derive from a man aged 30 to 39 in good health and a related stem cell transplant donor.

This clone was observed many times. The chain carries TRBV6-6 and TRBJ2-7; no clear D gene. The germline V gene has CDR1 MNHNY and CDR2 SVGAGI (reference sequence). The CDR3 extends over 14 amino acids. Trimming stripped 1 base from V and 2 bases from J, with 9 bases between. For the CDR3, the DNA is TGTGCCAGCAGTTACTATCCCAGAACCTACGAGCAGTACTTC. Amino acid sequence: CASSYYPRTYEQYF.

The chain is built from TRBV7-2 and TRBJ2-3; 14 nucleotides agree with TRBD2. CDR1 SGHTA and CDR2 FQGNSA come from the germline V gene. J lost 5 bases, V lost 5 bases, and 3 bases had no gene match. The CDR3 is 15 residues long. In DNA form, the CDR3 reads TGTGCCAGCAGCCCAGGACTAGCGGGGGGAGATACGCAGTATTTT. Translated: CASSPGLAGGDTQYF.

This clone came up a few times. The chain combines TRBV4-1 with TRBJ2-7; tentatively, D is TRBD1 or TRBD2 (5 bases each). CDR3 length equals 15 residues. V was trimmed by 0 bases and J by 3 bases, leaving 12 bases between them. Germline CDR1 MGHRA, CDR2 YSYEKL. The CDR3 reads CASSQDWQGVYEQYF. The CDR3 nucleotides are TGCGCCAGCAGCCAAGATTGGCAGGGAGTCTACGAGCAGTACTTC.

In this sample, this clone turned up many times. The chain employs TRBV5-1 and TRBJ2-2; D is perhaps TRBD1 (6 bases). The ends were cut back, 3 bases at V and 0 bases at J, with 9 bases in the middle. The CDR3 is 15 residues long. Germline lookup yields CDR1 SGHRS and CDR2 YFSETQ. CDR3 in DNA: TGCGCCAGCAGCTCGAACAGGGCGAACACCGGGGAGCTGTTTTTT. Protein product: CASSSNRANTGELFF.

This clone appeared many times. The chain has TRBV19 and TRBJ2-1; 7 bases map to TRBD2. Germline V lookup: CDR1 LNHDA, CDR2 SQIVND (reference sequence). The CDR3 extends over 16 amino acids. V lost 3 bases and J lost 2; bases outside the gene matches: 7. The CDR3 protein is CASSMDSGPPYNEQFF. The CDR3 DNA is TGTGCCAGTAGTATGGATAGCGGGCCTCCCTACAATGAGCAGTTCTTC.

This clone was seen ten or more times. This chain joins TRBV6-2 or TRBV6-3 and TRBJ2-7; 9 bases are shared with TRBD2. V lost 0 bases to trimming and J lost 2 bases; unmatched junction nucleotides: 2. The length of the CDR3 is 15 residues. CDR1 and CDR2 (germline): MNHEY, SVGEGT. The CDR3 DNA is TGTGCCAGCAGTTACTCGGCTAGCGGGGCCTACGAGCAGTACTTC. Translation: CASSYSASGAYEQYF.

This clone has a count of ten or more. V is TRBV5-5 and J is TRBJ2-7, with a weak D call TRBD1 (6 bases). V lost 5 bases, J lost 0 bases, and 15 bases lay in between. The CDR3 has 15 residues. Germline V gene data show CDR1 as SGHKS and CDR2 as YYEKEE (reference sequence). The CDR3 region is CASRPVEGDSYEQYF. CDR3 nucleotide sequence: TGTGCCAGCAGGCCGGTCGAGGGGGACTCCTACGAGCAGTACTTC. The whole variable domain, filled in from reference TRBV5-5 and TRBJ2-7, reads DAGVTQSPTHLIKTRGQQVTLRCSPISGHKSVSWYQQVLGQGPQFIFQYYEKEERGRGNFPDRFSARQFPNYSSELNVNALLLGDSALYLCASRPVEGDSYEQYFGPGTRLTVT.

This clone has a count of ten or more. The chain uses TRBV4-2 and TRBJ2-7; D is perhaps TRBD1 (6 bases). From germline, CDR1 is LGHNA and CDR2 YNFKEQ. This CDR3 has 15 residues. Trimming cost V 0 bases and J 5 bases, with 14 bases left between them. The CDR3: CASSQDEGEPNEQYF. DNA for the CDR3: TGTGCCAGCAGCCAAGATGAGGGGGAGCCTAACGAGCAGTACTTC.

This clone was seen at least ten times. This chain connects TRBV4-1 to TRBJ2-5; 10 nucleotides match TRBD1. This CDR3 has 17 amino acids. CDR1 is MGHRA and CDR2 is YSYEKL in the germline V gene. After removal of 1 base from V and 2 bases from J, the junction contained 7 bases not matched to a gene. The CDR3 DNA follows: TGCGCCAGCAGCCAAGCGAAGGGGACAGGGGTTCAAGAGACCCAGTACTTC. Translating gives CASSQAKGTGVQETQYF.

This clone was detected many times. The chain couples TRBV6-2 or TRBV6-3 to TRBJ2-3; weak D call: TRBD2 (6 bases). V was pared by 3 bases and J by 14 bases, with 15 bases between. The CDR3 is 12 amino acids. Germline-derived CDR1 and CDR2 are MNHEY and SVGEGT. CDR3: CASSYLSGVLYF. The CDR3 nucleotides read TGTGCCAGCAGTTATCTTAGCGGCGTTCTGTATTTT.

At least ten counts were recorded for this clone. J is TRBJ1-6 and V is TRBV5-5; the D gene is possibly TRBD1 (5 bases). This CDR3 region has 16 residues. V was pared by 4 bases and J by 3 bases, with 14 bases between. The germline V gene encodes CDR1 SGHKS and CDR2 YYEKEE (reference sequence). Here the CDR3 reads CASSRGAGNYNSPLHF. CDR3 in DNA: TGTGCCAGCAGCCGAGGGGCAGGCAACTATAATTCACCCCTCCACTTT.

This clone has only a few counts. The rearrangement uses TRBV11-2 and TRBJ2-5, with TRBD2 matching 8 bases. Germline values: CDR1 SGHAT, CDR2 FQNNGV. There are 17 residues in the CDR3. V trimming: 4 bases; J trimming: 5 bases; junction bases outside the gene matches: 15. DNA for the CDR3: TGTGCCAGCAGCTATGGTCGGGGGGGTTGGGAGTATGAGACCCAGTACTTC. Translated, it gives CASSYGRGGWEYETQYF.

Ten or more counts support this clone. This chain connects TRBV5-1 to TRBJ1-4, with TRBD1 matching over 7 bases. CDR1 is SGHRS and CDR2 is YFSETQ in the germline V gene. The CDR3 contains 14 residues. J gave up 5 bases and V 1 base, and 2 bases lay outside the gene matches. DNA for the CDR3: TGCGCCAGCAGCTTGCAGGGGGGCAATGAAAAACTGTTTTTT. Its protein product is CASSLQGGNEKLFF.

This clone was detected ten times or more. The chain is built from TRBV18 and TRBJ1-1, with D possibly TRBD1 on 5 matching bases. The V and J ends lost 3 bases and 1 base respectively, with 12 bases between them. The V gene's germline CDR1 is KGHSH and CDR2 LQKENI. This CDR3 spans 15 amino acids. The CDR3: CASSPTEGRNTEAFF. The CDR3 DNA follows: TGTGCCAGCTCACCCACAGAGGGGAGGAACACTGAAGCTTTCTTT. Supplemented by reference TRBV18 and TRBJ1-1, the full variable domain reads NAGVMQNPRHLVRRRGQEARLRCSPMKGHSHVYWYRQLPEEGLKFMVYLQKENIIDESGMPKERFSAEFPKEGPSILRIQQVVRGDSAAYFCASSPTEGRNTEAFFGQGTRLTVV.

This clone occurred many times. V is TRBV12-3 or TRBV12-4 and J is TRBJ2-5, with D perhaps matching TRBD1 (6 bases). The CDR3 length is 15 residues. V lost 6 bases and J 2 bases, leaving 16 bases between the germline ends. The CDR3 reads CASRTGTQPQETQYF. The CDR3 DNA reads TGTGCCAGCAGAACCGGGACACAGCCTCAAGAGACCCAGTACTTC.

This clone was picked up many times. The CDR3 here is CASSYRGTGGYGYTF. In nucleotides, the CDR3 is TGTGCCAGCAGTTACCGGGGTACAGGGGGATATGGCTACACCTTC. V usage is TRBV6-6 and J usage is TRBJ1-2; 8 bases agree with TRBD1. The CDR3 covers 15 residues. Germline V lookup: CDR1 MNHNY, CDR2 SVGAGI (reference sequence). Unmatched junction bases numbered 7, after V lost 2 bases and J lost 5 bases.

This clone was observed at least ten times. The genes are TRBV6-6 and TRBJ1-6, with D maybe TRBD1 (5 bases). Trimming cost V 5 bases and J 0 bases, with 11 bases left between them. CDR1 and CDR2 (germline): MNHNY, SVGAGI (reference sequence). The CDR3 is 16 residues long. The CDR3 DNA reads TGTGCCAGCAGTAAAAGACAGAGCTCCTATAATTCACCCCTCCACTTT. Translated: CASSKRQSSYNSPLHF.

In its sample, this clone was seen many times. The rearrangement uses TRBV5-1 and TRBJ1-4; possible D gene TRBD1, 6 bases. In germline, CDR1 is SGHRS, CDR2 YFSETQ. The CDR3 covers 18 residues. V was cut by 1 base and J by 0 bases, with 16 bases left in between. In DNA form, the CDR3 reads TGCGCCAGCAGCTTGAGGGGACAAAATATTGCAACTAATGAAAAACTGTTTTTT. Encoded protein: CASSLRGQNIATNEKLFF. The full variable domain, its missing parts supplied by reference TRBV5-1 and TRBJ1-4, is KAGVTQTPRYLIKTRGQQVTLSCSPISGHRSVSWYQQTPGQGLQFLFEYFSETQRNKGNFPGRFSGRQFSNSRSEMNVSTLELGDSALYLCASSLRGQNIATNEKLFFGSGTQLSVL.

This clone was seen ten or more times. Sequence at one end of the junction differs from germline and may be a read error. The chain recombines TRBV6-5 with TRBJ1-2; the D gene is possibly TRBD1 (6 bases). Per the germline V gene, CDR1 is MNHEY and CDR2 is SVGAGI. The length of the CDR3 is 16 residues. The CDR3 protein is CASSYSRSRGNNGYTF. The CDR3 coding sequence is TGTGCCAGCAGTTACTCGCGGTCCAGGGGTAACAATGGCTACACCTTC.

This clone was counted at least ten times. This chain uses TRBV7-3 with TRBJ1-1; D call uncertain. Trimming took off 4 bases at V and 3 bases at J, with 9 bases between the two ends. This CDR3 spans 13 amino acids. CDR1 and CDR2 from the germline V gene are SGHTA and FQGTGA. The CDR3 reads CASSSQRHTEAFF. The CDR3 DNA is TGTGCCAGCAGCTCCCAAAGGCACACTGAAGCTTTCTTT.

In this sample, this clone turned up many times. The rearrangement uses TRBV24-1 and TRBJ2-1; D is possibly TRBD1 or TRBD2 (6 bases each). The V end was cut by 3 bases, the J end by 6 bases, with 17 bases between. The CDR3 totals 16 residues. Germline V lookup: CDR1 KGHDR, CDR2 SFDVKD. DNA for the CDR3: TGTGCCACCAGTGATGTGGACCGTGGAGGGGGCAATGAGCAGTTCTTC. Translation: CATSDVDRGGGNEQFF.

This clone has a count of ten or more. The CDR3 DNA reads TGTGCCAGCAGGGCCGGACAGGGGAATGGCTACACCTTC. Its protein product is CASRAGQGNGYTF. This chain uses TRBV2 with TRBJ1-2; 9 bases are shared with TRBD1. J gave up 6 bases and V 6 bases, and 5 bases lay outside the gene matches. Germline CDR1 is SNHLY and CDR2 is FYNNEI. The length of the CDR3 is 13 residues.

V usage is TRBV4-3 and J usage is TRBJ2-3, with 9 bases fitting TRBD2. Germline assignment: CDR1 LGHNA and CDR2 YSLEER. V dropped 0 bases and J dropped 4; count of bases not matched to a gene: 8. There are 17 residues in the CDR3. The CDR3 DNA sequence: TGCGCCAGCAGCCAAGACCCGGCGGGGGGGCGGGCAGATACGCAGTATTTT. Translating it yields CASSQDPAGGRADTQYF.

This clone was counted at least ten times. This sequence joins TRBV6-2 or TRBV6-3 and TRBJ2-3; TRBD1 agrees at 7 bases. Germline loops: CDR1 MNHEY, CDR2 SVGEGT. This CDR3 is built from 13 residues. V was clipped by 7 bases and J by 3 bases; unmatched bases: 4. CDR3: CASKGQLTDTQYF. The CDR3 DNA reads as TGTGCCAGCAAGGGACAGTTAACAGATACGCAGTATTTT.